This T cell receptor (beta chain) was sequenced in a study of blood T cell repertoires in COVID-19. Study context: Nucleic acid was either cDNA or gDNA, and it came from T cells, B-cell-depleted T cells, or PBMCs.

In the study's own analysis: The assay estimated nucleated cells by amplifying reference gene primers. The data were produced by immunoSEQ multiplex PCR, yet TCRdb's version contains in-frame clones alone and is incomplete. Clone size and the V and J calls come from that table; the DNA yielded D and trimming. This table holds fewer than 250,000 clones, roughly nine tenths found once. There are 13 residues in the CDR3. Unmatched junction bases numbered 7, after V lost 7 bases and J lost 4 bases. The germline gives CDR1 SGHRS, CDR2 YFSETQ. The receptor's source is a man between 60 and 70 years old who had recovered from COVID-19. The sequenced sample consisted of peripheral blood. V usage is TRBV5-1 and J usage is TRBJ2-7, with 8 bases lining up with TRBD1. The chain's CDR3 is CASHRGVGYEQYF. The DNA for the CDR3 is TGCGCCAGCCACAGGGGGGTTGGGTACGAGCAGTACTTC.